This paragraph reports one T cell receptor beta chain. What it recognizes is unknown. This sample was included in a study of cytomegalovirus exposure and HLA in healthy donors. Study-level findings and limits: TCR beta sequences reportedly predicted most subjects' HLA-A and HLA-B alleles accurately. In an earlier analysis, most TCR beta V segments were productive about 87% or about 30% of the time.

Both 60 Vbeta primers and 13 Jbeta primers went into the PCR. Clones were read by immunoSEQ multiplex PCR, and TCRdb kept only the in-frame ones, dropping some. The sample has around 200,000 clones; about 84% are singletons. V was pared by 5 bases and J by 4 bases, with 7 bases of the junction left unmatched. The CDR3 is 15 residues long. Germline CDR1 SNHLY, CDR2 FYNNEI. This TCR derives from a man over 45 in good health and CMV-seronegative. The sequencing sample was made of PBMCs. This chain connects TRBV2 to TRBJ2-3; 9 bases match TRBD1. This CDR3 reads CASSLGTGYSDTQYF. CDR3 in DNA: TGTGCCAGCAGTCTCGGGACAGGGTATTCAGATACGCAGTATTTT.